What follows are 15 T cell receptor beta chains derived from one specimen sequenced in a study of spatial heterogeneity in lung cancer. TCRdb reprocessed the 5' RACE reads via MiXCR and lists one record per CDR3 protein. Of more than 75,000 distinct CDR3 sequences in the sample, roughly a fifth were seen once. The sample's time point: blood at routine non-recurrence follow-up after resection. The sequencing used PBMCs, collected at follow-up. These receptor sequences come from a male donor with early-stage non-small cell lung cancer.

The chain's CDR3 is CASTRDPNEKLFF. DNA for the CDR3: TGTGCCAGCACCAGGGACCCTAATGAAAAACTGTTTTTT. The chain carries TRBV2 and TRBJ1-4, with TRBD1 as a possible D gene (5 bases). The CDR3 contains 13 residues. V lost 7 bases and J 3 bases, leaving 9 bases between the germline ends. Germline values: CDR1 SNHLY, CDR2 FYNNEI.

This clonotype was observed a handful of times. V gene TRBV6-2 or TRBV6-3 combines with J gene TRBJ2-7; tentative D call: TRBD1 (6 bases). The V gene lost 5 bases and the J gene lost 4 bases, with 9 bases spanning the gap. CDR1 is MNHEY, CDR2 SVGEGT, per germline. The CDR3 runs to 12 residues. The CDR3 protein is CASSTRGYEQYV. CDR3 DNA: TGTGCCAGCAGTACCAGGGGTTACGAGCAGTACGTC.

This clonotype was found a few times. The chain carries TRBV25-1 and TRBJ2-5; TRBD1 might be the D (6 bases). Germline CDR1 reads MGHDK; CDR2 reads SYGVNS. The CDR3 is 13 amino acids. V was cut by 4 bases and J by 3 bases, with 9 bases left in between. The CDR3 sequence is CASSGWTEETQYF. CDR3 DNA sequence: TGTGCCAGCAGTGGATGGACAGAAGAGACCCAGTACTTC.

This clonotype showed up just a few times. The chain is built from TRBV20-1 and TRBJ2-5, with 10 bases aligning to TRBD1. With V trimmed by 6 bases and J by 6 bases, 10 bases remained unmatched. This CDR3 comprises 14 residues. In germline, CDR1 is DFQATT, CDR2 SNEGSKA (reference sequence). In nucleotides, the CDR3 is TGCAGTGCCCAGCCGGGACAGGGGAAGAAGACCCAGTACTTC. Its protein product is CSAQPGQGKKTQYF.

A few counts support this clonotype. The chain recombines TRBV20-1 with TRBJ2-7, with 16 bases that match TRBD2. Germline V lookup: CDR1 DFQATT, CDR2 SNEGSKA (reference sequence). The CDR3 runs to 16 residues. The CDR3 region has the DNA TGCAGGTCAATTCCGGGACTAGCGGGAGGGCCGTACGAGCAGTACTTC. Translation gives CRSIPGLAGGPYEQYF.

In its sample, this clonotype was seen many times. The V and J genes are TRBV12-3 or TRBV12-4 and TRBJ2-1; D gene ambiguous. This CDR3 spans 11 amino acids. V gave up 4 bases and J gave up 9 bases, with 7 bases separating them. In nucleotides, the CDR3 is TGTGCCAGCAGTTCTCGGTTTGAGCAGTTCTTC. Residues: CASSSRFEQFF.

Ten or more counts support this clonotype. The rearrangement links TRBV6-5 to TRBJ1-1; D may be TRBD1 (6 bases). Looked up from germline, CDR1 is MNHEY and CDR2 is SVGAGI. V dropped 4 bases and J dropped 7 bases, with 13 bases sitting between them. The CDR3 runs to 13 residues. In DNA, the CDR3 is TGTGCCAGCAGTTCCTCCGGACAGCTTGAAGCTTTCTTT. Residues: CASSSSGQLEAFF.

A few counts support this clonotype. The genes are TRBV24-1 and TRBJ1-5; D is unresolved. This CDR3 spans 14 amino acids. V lost 1 base and J lost 0, with 3 bases in between. Germline V gives CDR1 KGHDR, CDR2 SFDVKD. DNA for the CDR3: TGTGCCACCAGTGATTTCAGTAGCAATCAGCCCCAGCATTTT. Residues: CATSDFSSNQPQHF.

This clonotype was counted a few times. This rearrangement joins TRBV20-1 to TRBJ1-1; the D gene is possibly TRBD1 (5 bases). The CDR3 contains 13 residues. V was shortened by 5 bases and J by 6 bases, with 16 bases between the two germline ends. Germline CDR1 and CDR2: DFQATT and SNEGSKA (reference sequence). The CDR3, as DNA: TGCAGTGCTCTTGGAGGGGCCGGCGCTGAAGCTTTCTTT. Translated, it gives CSALGGAGAEAFF.

The rearrangement links TRBV5-1 to TRBJ2-7, with 7 positions matching TRBD1. Germline CDR1 SGHRS, CDR2 YFSETQ. V was clipped by 0 bases and J by 4 bases; unmatched bases: 4. The CDR3 contains 14 residues. CDR3 in DNA: TGCGCCAGCAGCTTGGCAGGGGGACCGTACGAGCAGTACTTC. Encoded protein: CASSLAGGPYEQYF.

This rearrangement joins TRBV19 to TRBJ2-3, with 7 nucleotides matching TRBD1. With 5 bases clipped from V and 2 bases from J, the junction kept 7 bases outside the gene matches. The CDR3 runs to 15 residues. Germline CDR1 reads LNHDA; CDR2 reads SQIVND (reference sequence). Here the CDR3 reads CASSQRDSDTDTQYF. The CDR3 region has the DNA TGTGCCAGTAGTCAAAGGGACAGCGACACAGATACGCAGTATTTT.

This clonotype has ten or more counts. The V and J genes are TRBV29-1 and TRBJ1-2; no definite D call. CDR1 SQVTM and CDR2 ANQGSEA come from the germline V gene. This CDR3 is 11 amino acids long. Trimming shortened V by 4 bases and J by 7 bases, and 10 bases separated the two germline ends. The CDR3 region is CSVGSPSGYTF. CDR3 DNA sequence: TGCAGCGTTGGGTCTCCCAGTGGCTACACCTTC.

The chain joins TRBV29-1 to TRBJ1-1; D is unresolved. Germline V lookup: CDR1 SQVTM, CDR2 ANQGSEA. V gave up 5 bases and J gave up 0 bases, with 10 bases separating them. The CDR3 is 13 amino acids. In DNA form, the CDR3 reads TGCAGCGTTACAAGACCTCTGAACACTGAAGCTTTCTTT. Its protein is CSVTRPLNTEAFF.

This chain joins TRBV7-2 and TRBJ2-1; 7 bases fit TRBD2. The CDR3 is made up of 14 amino acids. In germline, CDR1 is SGHTA, CDR2 FQGNSA. V lost 4 bases to trimming and J lost 7 bases; unmatched junction nucleotides: 7. The CDR3 protein is CASSSRGGYNEQFF. The CDR3 nucleotides are TGTGCCAGCAGCTCCCGGGGAGGGTATAATGAGCAGTTCTTC.

In this sample, this clonotype turned up a few times. This chain connects TRBV9 to TRBJ1-1; D not resolved. Germline V gene lookup returns CDR1 SGDLS and CDR2 YYNGEE. V lost 3 bases and J 4 bases, leaving 7 bases between the germline ends. The CDR3 covers 12 residues. The CDR3 sequence: CASSGSGTEAFF. The CDR3 nucleotides are TGTGCCAGCAGCGGCAGTGGCACTGAAGCTTTCTTT.